This T cell receptor beta chain comes out of a study of human T cells and chemical hapten exposure. The study, taken as a whole, reports: Expanded TCRs clustered into significantly more large CDR3 similarity groups than controls, the analysis revealed. No alteration of TCRs above 1 in 1000 frequency was seen with DPC sensitization.

The table lists this clonotype with a few counts. Antigen unknown. TCRdb reprocessed the RACE reads with MiXCR, giving one entry per CDR3 protein. The sample includes 45,000 to 60,000 distinct CDR3 sequences, around 11% of them seen just once. Time point noted: patch test 3, about 24 weeks after DPC sensitization. Regarding treatment: therapeutic diphenylcyclopropenone sensitization with weekly scalp DPC. The source was whole blood, collected in connection with sensitization to the hapten diphenylcyclopropenone (DPC). This receptor was obtained from a man younger than 45 with alopecia areata. Some clones in this sample may be carry-over from other donors' samples.

DNA of the CDR3: TGTGCCAGCAGTTTAGCGGGGAACCAGCAGTCGCCCCAGCATTTT. Protein: CASSLAGNQQSPQHF. This rearrangement joins TRBV12-3 or TRBV12-4 to TRBJ1-5; D is ambiguous. CDR3 length: 15 residues. Trimming shortened V by 0 bases and J by 9 bases, and 15 bases separated the two germline ends.